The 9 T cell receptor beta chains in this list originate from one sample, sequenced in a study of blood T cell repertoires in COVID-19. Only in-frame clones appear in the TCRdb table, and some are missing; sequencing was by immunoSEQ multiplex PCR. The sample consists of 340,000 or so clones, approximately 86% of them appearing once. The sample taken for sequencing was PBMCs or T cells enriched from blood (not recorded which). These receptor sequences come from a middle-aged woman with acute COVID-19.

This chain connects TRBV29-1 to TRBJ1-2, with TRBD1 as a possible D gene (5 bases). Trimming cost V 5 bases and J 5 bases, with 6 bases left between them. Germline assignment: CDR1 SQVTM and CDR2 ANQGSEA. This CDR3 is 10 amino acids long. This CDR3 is CSVPGYGYTF. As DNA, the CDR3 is TGCAGCGTTCCAGGGTATGGCTACACCTTC.

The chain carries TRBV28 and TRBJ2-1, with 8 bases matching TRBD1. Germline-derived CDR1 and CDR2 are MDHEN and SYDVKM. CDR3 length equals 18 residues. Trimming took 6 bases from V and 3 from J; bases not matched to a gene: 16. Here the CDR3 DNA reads TGTGCCAGCAGCCCTCCGACAGGGGTGGTCACGCTCTACAATGAGCAGTTCTTC. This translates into CASSPPTGVVTLYNEQFF.

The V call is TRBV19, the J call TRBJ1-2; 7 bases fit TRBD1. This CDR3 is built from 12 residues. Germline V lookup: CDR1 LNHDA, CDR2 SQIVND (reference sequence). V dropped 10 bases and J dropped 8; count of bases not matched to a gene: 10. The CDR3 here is CATFDRAGGYTF. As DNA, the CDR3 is TGTGCCACCTTTGACAGGGCGGGCGGCTACACCTTC.

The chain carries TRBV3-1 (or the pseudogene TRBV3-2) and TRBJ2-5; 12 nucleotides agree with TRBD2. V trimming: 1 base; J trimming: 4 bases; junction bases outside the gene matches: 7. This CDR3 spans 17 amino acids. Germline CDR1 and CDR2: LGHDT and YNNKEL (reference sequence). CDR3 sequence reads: CASSQGASGRATETQYF. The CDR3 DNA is TGTGCCAGCAGCCAAGGGGCTAGCGGGAGGGCCACAGAGACCCAGTACTTC.

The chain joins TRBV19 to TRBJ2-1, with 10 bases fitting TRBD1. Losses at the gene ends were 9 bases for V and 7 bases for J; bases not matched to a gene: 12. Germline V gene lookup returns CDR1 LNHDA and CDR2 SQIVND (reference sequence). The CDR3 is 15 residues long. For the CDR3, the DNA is TGTGCCAGCCGGACCCGGGACAGGGGAGTTAATGAGCAGTTCTTC. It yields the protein CASRTRDRGVNEQFF.

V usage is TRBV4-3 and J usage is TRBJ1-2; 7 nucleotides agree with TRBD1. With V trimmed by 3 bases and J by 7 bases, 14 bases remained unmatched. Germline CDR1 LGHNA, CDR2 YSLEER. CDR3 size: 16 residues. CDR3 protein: CASSHPGQAASSGYTF. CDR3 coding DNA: TGCGCCAGCAGCCATCCCGGACAGGCGGCATCGAGTGGCTACACCTTC.

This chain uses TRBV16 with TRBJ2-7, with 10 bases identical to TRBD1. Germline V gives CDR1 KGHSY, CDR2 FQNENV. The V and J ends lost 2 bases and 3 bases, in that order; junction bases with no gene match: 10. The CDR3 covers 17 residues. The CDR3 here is CASSQPRRDRGYYEQYF. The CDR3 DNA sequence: TGTGCCAGCAGCCAACCACGCCGGGACAGGGGTTACTACGAGCAGTACTTC.

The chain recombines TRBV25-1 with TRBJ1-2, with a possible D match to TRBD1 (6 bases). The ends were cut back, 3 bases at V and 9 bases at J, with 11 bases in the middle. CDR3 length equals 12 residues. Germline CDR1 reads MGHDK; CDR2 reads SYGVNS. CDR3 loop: CASSDSWDSYTF. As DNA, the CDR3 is TGTGCCAGCAGTGACTCGTGGGACAGCTACACCTTC.

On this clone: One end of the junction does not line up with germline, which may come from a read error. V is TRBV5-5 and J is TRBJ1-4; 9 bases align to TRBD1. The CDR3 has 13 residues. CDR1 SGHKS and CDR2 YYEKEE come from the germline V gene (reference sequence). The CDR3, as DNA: TGTGCCAGCAGCCCAGACCGGGGACAGGGAGGGATTTTT. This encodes CASSPDRGQGGIF.